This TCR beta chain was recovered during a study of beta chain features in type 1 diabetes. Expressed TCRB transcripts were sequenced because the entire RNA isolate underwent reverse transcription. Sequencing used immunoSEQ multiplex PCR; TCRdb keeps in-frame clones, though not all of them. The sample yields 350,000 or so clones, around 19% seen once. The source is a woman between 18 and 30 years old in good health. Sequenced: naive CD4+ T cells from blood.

For the CDR3, the DNA is TGTGCCAGCAGTTCAGGGGATCAGCCCCAGCATTTT. This codes for CASSSGDQPQHF. The genes are TRBV28 and TRBJ1-5; weak D call: TRBD1 (6 bases). The CDR3 has 12 residues. Germline V CDR1 and CDR2: MDHEN, SYDVKM. Trimming pared 4 bases from V and 5 bases from J, leaving 6 bases between.